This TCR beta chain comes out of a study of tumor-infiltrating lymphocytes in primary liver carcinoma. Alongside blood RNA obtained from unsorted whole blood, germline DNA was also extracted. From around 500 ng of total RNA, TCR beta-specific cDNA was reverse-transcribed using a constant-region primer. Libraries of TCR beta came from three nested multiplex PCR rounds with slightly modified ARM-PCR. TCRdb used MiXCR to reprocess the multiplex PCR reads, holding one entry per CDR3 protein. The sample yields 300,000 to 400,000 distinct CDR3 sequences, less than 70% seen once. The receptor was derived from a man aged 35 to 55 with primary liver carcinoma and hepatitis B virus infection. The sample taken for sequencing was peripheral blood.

The CDR3 loop is CASRRTGTDYGYTF. DNA for the CDR3: TGTGCCAGCAGGCGAACCGGGACAGACTATGGCTACACCTTC. The chain employs TRBV6-1 and TRBJ1-2; 7 bases map to TRBD1. The V segment lost 6 bases and the J segment 3 bases; nucleotides outside the gene matches: 7. The germline gives CDR1 MNHNS, CDR2 SASEGT. The length of the CDR3 is 14 residues.